These 18 T cell receptor beta chains originate from one sample sequenced in a study of OX40 agonist ivuxolimab in advanced cancers. The table came from immunoSEQ multiplex PCR; TCRdb's copy has only in-frame clones and leaves some out. The profile shows 90,000 to 100,000 clones, around 90% of them singletons. The specimen comprised CD4+ or CD8+ T cells sorted from blood, sampled in a trial of the OX40 agonist ivuxolimab. These receptors were obtained from an adult with an advanced solid tumor such as melanoma, head and neck, liver or kidney cancer.

This chain uses TRBV6-1 with TRBJ1-5; 9 nucleotides match TRBD1. Trimming took 4 bases from V and 2 from J; bases not matched to a gene: 0. The germline gives CDR1 MNHNS, CDR2 SASEGT. The length of the CDR3 is 14 residues. The CDR3 is CASSGTGGNQPQHF. CDR3 sequence (DNA): TGTGCCAGCAGTGGGACAGGGGGCAATCAGCCCCAGCATTTT.

The rearrangement uses TRBV28 and TRBJ2-1, with D perhaps assigned TRBD1 or TRBD2 (6 bases each). Germline CDR1 is MDHEN and CDR2 is SYDVKM. Trimming took 6 bases from V and 0 from J, leaving 12 bases between them. This CDR3 spans 15 amino acids. This CDR3 is CASRGGTSSYNEQFF. DNA of the CDR3: TGTGCCAGCAGGGGGGGCACCTCCTCCTACAATGAGCAGTTCTTC.

V gene TRBV6-5 combines with J gene TRBJ2-7, with 8 bases matching TRBD1. CDR3 length: 13 amino acids. With 8 bases clipped from V and 6 bases from J, the junction kept 9 bases outside the gene matches. Germline CDR1 reads MNHEY; CDR2 reads SVGAGI. CDR3 in amino acids: CASGAGGGFEQYF. CDR3 DNA sequence: TGTGCCAGCGGGGCAGGGGGCGGGTTCGAGCAGTACTTC.

In its sample, this clone was seen once. CDR3 nucleotides: TGTGCCAGCAGCTTAAACAATCAGCCCCAGCATTTT. Protein sequence: CASSLNNQPQHF. The chain recombines TRBV7-2 with TRBJ1-5; no clear D gene. V gave up 2 bases and J gave up 3 bases, with 2 bases separating them. The CDR3 is made up of 12 amino acids. Germline assignment: CDR1 SGHTA and CDR2 FQGNSA. The full variable domain, completed using reference TRBV7-2 and TRBJ1-5, is GAGVSQSPSNKVTEKGKDVELRCDPISGHTALYWYRQSLGQGLEFLIYFQGNSAPDKSGLPSDRFSAERTGGSVSTLTIQRTQQEDSAVYLCASSLNNQPQHFGDGTRLSIL.

The chain recombines TRBV11-3 with TRBJ2-3; no clear D gene. The V gene lost 4 bases and the J gene lost 5 bases, with 10 bases spanning the gap. Germline-derived CDR1 and CDR2 are SGHNT and YENEEA. This CDR3 is 13 amino acids long. The CDR3 protein is CASSSPMLDTQYF. The CDR3 coding sequence is TGTGCCAGCAGCTCCCCAATGTTAGATACGCAGTATTTT. Full variable domain (missing parts from reference TRBV11-3 and TRBJ2-3): EAGVVQSPRYKIIEKKQPVAFWCNPISGHNTLYWYLQNLGQGPELLIRYENEEAVDDSQLPKDRFSAERLKGVDSTLKIQPAELGDSAVYLCASSSPMLDTQYFGPGTRLTVL.

The J gene is TRBJ2-3, the V gene TRBV7-2; 8 positions match TRBD1. Per germline, CDR1 SGHTA and CDR2 FQGNSA. V trimming: 11 bases; J trimming: 1 base; junction bases outside the gene matches: 5. The CDR3 runs 13 residues. CDR3 residues: CAGRGQGTDTQYF. The CDR3 DNA reads TGTGCCGGGCGGGGACAGGGCACAGATACGCAGTATTTT.

The rearrangement uses TRBV29-1 and TRBJ2-3; 9 nucleotides line up with TRBD2. V trimming: 6 bases; J trimming: 0 bases; junction bases outside the gene matches: 10. There are 16 residues in the CDR3. The germline V gene encodes CDR1 SQVTM and CDR2 ANQGSEA. DNA of the CDR3: TGCAGCGTCCCCCCCCCGGCGGGAGGGAGCACAGATACGCAGTATTTT. This gives the protein CSVPPPAGGSTDTQYF.

V and J are TRBV5-1 and TRBJ2-5, with D perhaps assigned TRBD1 or TRBD2 (5 bases each). This CDR3 has 15 residues. V lost 3 bases, J lost 4 bases, and 16 bases lay in between. Germline CDR1 is SGHRS and CDR2 is YFSETQ. CDR3 DNA: TGCGCCAGCAGCTGGGGGACGTCGGAAAGAGAGACCCAGTACTTC. Its protein is CASSWGTSERETQYF. The full variable domain, its missing parts supplied by reference TRBV5-1 and TRBJ2-5, is KAGVTQTPRYLIKTRGQQVTLSCSPISGHRSVSWYQQTPGQGLQFLFEYFSETQRNKGNFPGRFSGRQFSNSRSEMNVSTLELGDSALYLCASSWGTSERETQYFGPGTRLLVL.

The CDR3 sequence: CASTPSRGGTEAFF. CDR3 in DNA: TGTGCCAGCACCCCTTCTCGGGGGGGCACTGAAGCTTTCTTT. This chain joins TRBV28 and TRBJ1-1; tentative D call: TRBD1 (5 bases). Trimming stripped 7 bases from V and 4 bases from J, with 16 bases between. Germline V gives CDR1 MDHEN, CDR2 SYDVKM. The CDR3 is 14 residues long.

The chain recombines TRBV14 with TRBJ1-2, with D unclear. The CDR3 totals 14 residues. The germline CDR1 and CDR2 sequences are SGHDN and FVKESK. Deletions cut 0 bases from V and 5 bases from J, with 10 bases between. CDR3 amino acids: CASSQDGRYYGYTF. The CDR3 region has the DNA TGTGCCAGCAGCCAAGATGGGCGGTATTATGGCTACACCTTC.

The V call is TRBV27, the J call TRBJ2-2, with D perhaps TRBD1 (6 bases). This CDR3 spans 17 amino acids. V was trimmed by 6 bases and J by 4 bases, leaving 21 bases between them. The germline V gene has CDR1 MNHEY and CDR2 SMNVEV (reference sequence). The CDR3 loop reads CASRSIRGNEGTGELFF. The CDR3 DNA reads TGTGCCAGCAGGTCCATCAGGGGTAATGAGGGCACCGGGGAGCTGTTTTTT.

CDR3 DNA sequence: TGTGCCAGCAGTCCGGCGGGAGGATCCTACAATGAGCAGTTCTTC. The encoded protein is CASSPAGGSYNEQFF. The chain recombines TRBV27 with TRBJ2-1, with 8 bases lining up with TRBD2. The CDR3 is made up of 15 amino acids. Germline V gene data show CDR1 as MNHEY and CDR2 as SMNVEV (reference sequence). Losses at the gene ends were 5 bases for V and 1 base for J; bases not matched to a gene: 4.

The V gene is TRBV5-4, the J gene TRBJ2-1; 9 positions agree with TRBD2. Germline V gene data show CDR1 as SGHNT and CDR2 as YYREEE (reference sequence). CDR3 length: 17 amino acids. V dropped 0 bases and J dropped 4; count of bases not matched to a gene: 8. The chain's CDR3 is CASSLGASGTEYNEQFF. CDR3 nucleotides: TGTGCCAGCAGCTTGGGGGCTAGCGGGACGGAATACAATGAGCAGTTCTTC.

This clone was seen a few times. The chain employs TRBV18 and TRBJ1-4, with 8 bases aligning to TRBD1. In germline, CDR1 is KGHSH, CDR2 LQKENI. The CDR3 is 14 amino acids. Germline trimming cut 4 bases from V and 3 bases from J; bases unmatched to any gene: 1. The CDR3: CASSLQGANEKLFF. DNA for the CDR3: TGTGCCAGCTCACTACAGGGGGCTAATGAAAAACTGTTTTTT. The whole variable domain, filled in from reference TRBV18 and TRBJ1-4, reads NAGVMQNPRHLVRRRGQEARLRCSPMKGHSHVYWYRQLPEEGLKFMVYLQKENIIDESGMPKERFSAEFPKEGPSILRIQQVVRGDSAAYFCASSLQGANEKLFFGSGTQLSVL.

This chain links TRBV5-1 with TRBJ2-2; D remains unclear. Germline CDR1 and CDR2: SGHRS and YFSETQ. The CDR3 totals 12 residues. Deletions cut 1 base from V and 8 bases from J, with 6 bases between. CDR3 residues: CASSLRLGELFF. CDR3 DNA: TGCGCCAGCAGCTTGAGGCTTGGGGAGCTGTTTTTT.

This rearrangement joins TRBV7-9 to TRBJ2-3, with D possibly TRBD2 on 5 matching bases. V was cut by 5 bases and J by 4 bases, with 13 bases left in between. CDR3 length: 14 amino acids. Per the germline V gene, CDR1 is SEHNR and CDR2 is FQNEAQ (reference sequence). CDR3 bases: TGTGCCAGCAGCCCGAGAGGGTTGGCAGATACGCAGTATTTT. This codes for CASSPRGLADTQYF.

The chain carries TRBV5-4 and TRBJ2-5; 10 positions agree with TRBD2. The germline V gene encodes CDR1 SGHNT and CDR2 YYREEE (reference sequence). The CDR3 extends over 15 amino acids. V was clipped by 0 bases and J by 4 bases; unmatched bases: 3. For the CDR3, the DNA is TGTGCCAGCAGCTTGGGAGCGGGAGGGCTAGAGACCCAGTACTTC. Translation gives CASSLGAGGLETQYF. Looking up the rest from reference TRBV5-4 and TRBJ2-5 gives the full variable domain: ETGVTQSPTHLIKTRGQQVTLRCSSQSGHNTVSWYQQALGQGPQFIFQYYREEENGRGNFPPRFSGLQFPNYSSELNVNALELDDSALYLCASSLGAGGLETQYFGPGTRLLVL.

The chain couples TRBV7-9 to TRBJ2-1; 8 positions match TRBD1. The CDR3 has 16 residues. Germline lookup yields CDR1 SEHNR and CDR2 FQNEAQ (reference sequence). Trimming took 6 bases from V and 9 from J; bases not matched to a gene: 16. In DNA form, the CDR3 reads TGTGCCAGCAGACCATCCGGGGGAGGACAGGGCGGTGAGCAGTTCTTC. Its protein product is CASRPSGGGQGGEQFF.